The next 19 T cell receptor beta chains were all read from a single sample in a study of cytomegalovirus exposure and HLA in healthy donors. Vbeta (60) and Jbeta (13) primers were used in the PCR. Data came from immunoSEQ multiplex PCR; TCRdb stores just in-frame clones and leaves some out. The table includes about 100,000 clones, around 60% detected once. The sequencing sample was made of PBMCs. The receptors come from a man younger than 40 in good health and CMV-seropositive.

This chain links TRBV5-4 with TRBJ1-5; 7 bases align to TRBD1. Germline V CDR1 and CDR2: SGHNT, YYREEE (reference sequence). Germline trimming cut 4 bases from V and 3 bases from J; bases unmatched to any gene: 7. The CDR3 has 15 residues. The CDR3 region is CASSLWDRPNQPQHF. CDR3 in DNA: TGTGCCAGCAGCCTCTGGGACAGACCCAATCAGCCCCAGCATTTT.

The chain uses TRBV5-1 and TRBJ2-7; TRBD1 might be the D (5 bases). The CDR3 consists of 14 residues. Germline V gene sequence: CDR1 SGHRS, CDR2 YFSETQ. Trimming took off 1 base at V and 2 bases at J, with 10 bases between the two ends. Here the CDR3 DNA reads TGCGCCAGCAGCTTGAGGCAGGGCGCCTACGAGCAGTACTTC. Protein sequence: CASSLRQGAYEQYF.

J is TRBJ2-3 and V is TRBV7-9; D gene ambiguous. Germline V gene sequence: CDR1 SEHNR, CDR2 FQNEAQ (reference sequence). The CDR3 consists of 12 residues. Deletions cut 6 bases from V and 3 bases from J, with 7 bases between. CDR3 sequence reads: CASRQVTDTQYF. The CDR3 region has the DNA TGTGCCAGCAGACAAGTTACAGATACGCAGTATTTT.

The gene calls are TRBV7-9 and TRBJ1-1, with D unresolved. The V gene lost 1 base and the J gene lost 4 bases, with 13 bases spanning the gap. Germline values: CDR1 SEHNR, CDR2 FQNEAQ (reference sequence). This CDR3 is 15 amino acids long. Here the CDR3 reads CASSLEVGSFTEAFF. The CDR3, as DNA: TGTGCCAGCAGCTTAGAGGTTGGGAGTTTCACTGAAGCTTTCTTT. Using reference TRBV7-9 and TRBJ1-1 for the parts outside the CDR3, the full variable domain is DTGVSQNPRHKITKRGQNVTFRCDPISEHNRLYWYRQTLGQGPEFLTYFQNEAQLEKSRLLSDRFSAERPKGSFSTLEIQRTEQGDSAMYLCASSLEVGSFTEAFFGQGTRLTVV.

This clone was observed a single time. This chain uses TRBV11-3 with TRBJ2-3, with D possibly TRBD1 on 5 matching bases. V lost 5 bases and J 0 bases, leaving 24 bases between the germline ends. This CDR3 is 19 amino acids long. CDR1 and CDR2 (germline): SGHNT, YENEEA. Here the CDR3 reads CASSLGGARWPGSTDTQYF. As DNA, the CDR3 is TGTGCCAGCAGCCTAGGTGGGGCCCGTTGGCCGGGCAGCACAGATACGCAGTATTTT.

Only a few counts were recorded for this clone. V and J are TRBV5-1 and TRBJ1-1, with 8 bases matching TRBD1. Germline CDR1 and CDR2: SGHRS and YFSETQ. The length of the CDR3 is 14 residues. J was trimmed by 1 base and V by 4 bases; bases with no gene match: 3. In DNA form, the CDR3 reads TGCGCCAGCAGCACACAGGGGGGGAACACTGAAGCTTTCTTT. Translation: CASSTQGGNTEAFF.

The chain carries TRBV6-1 and TRBJ2-3; 8 positions agree with TRBD2. Germline values: CDR1 MNHNS, CDR2 SASEGT. J lost 3 bases, V lost 2 bases, and 4 bases had no gene match. This CDR3 spans 15 amino acids. The CDR3 nucleotides are TGTGCCAGCAGTGAAATCGGGGGGGCAACAGATACGCAGTATTTT. This encodes CASSEIGGATDTQYF.

The V call is TRBV10-3, the J call TRBJ2-7; possibly TRBD2 for D (6 bases). This CDR3 is 13 amino acids long. V was pared by 5 bases and J by 3 bases, with 11 bases between. Germline V lookup: CDR1 ENHRY, CDR2 SYGVKD. For the CDR3, the DNA is TGTGCCATCAGTACGGGGGTGCACTACGAGCAGTACTTC. Its protein is CAISTGVHYEQYF.

This sequence joins TRBV18 and TRBJ2-3; 13 nucleotides align to TRBD2. This CDR3 is 15 amino acids long. J lost 5 bases, V lost 5 bases, and 4 bases had no gene match. Germline values: CDR1 KGHSH, CDR2 LQKENI. The CDR3 DNA is TGTGCCAGCTCATCACTAGCGGGGGGGCAAGATACGCAGTATTTT. This codes for CASSSLAGGQDTQYF.

The DNA for the CDR3 is TGTGCCAGCACCCGGAGGGAGGCTATTACTAACACCGGGGAGCTGTTTTTT. Protein product: CASTRREAITNTGELFF. This sequence joins TRBV2 and TRBJ2-2; D might be TRBD2 (6 bases). The V gene's germline CDR1 is SNHLY and CDR2 FYNNEI. Trimming took 7 bases from V and 2 from J, leaving 20 bases between them. The CDR3 contains 17 residues.

The chain joins TRBV5-4 to TRBJ2-3, with 10 bases identical to TRBD2. V lost 4 bases and J lost 0; bases outside the gene matches: 2. Germline CDR1 SGHNT, CDR2 YYREEE (reference sequence). The CDR3 consists of 15 residues. The CDR3: CASSSSGRSTDTQYF. CDR3 in DNA: TGTGCCAGCAGCAGTAGCGGGAGGAGCACAGATACGCAGTATTTT.

V gene TRBV29-1 combines with J gene TRBJ2-5; the match to TRBD2 covers 9 bases. Gene TRBJ2-7 matches the end of the DNA better, so the J call may be wrong. CDR1 and CDR2 from the germline V gene are SQVTM and ANQGSEA. The CDR3 length is 16 residues. The CDR3 bases are TGCAGCGTTGAAGTTTGGGCTAGCGGGGCTACCTACGAGCAGTACTTC. Its protein is CSVEVWASGATYEQYF.

The chain combines TRBV29-1 with TRBJ1-2; D unresolved. CDR3 length equals 13 residues. The ends were cut back, 3 bases at V and 1 base at J, with 9 bases in the middle. Germline lookup yields CDR1 SQVTM and CDR2 ANQGSEA. As DNA, the CDR3 is TGCAGCGTTGACCACAGTGGTAACTATGGCTACACCTTC. Translating gives CSVDHSGNYGYTF. Full variable domain (remainder filled in from reference TRBV29-1 and TRBJ1-2): SAVISQKPSRDICQRGTSLTIQCQVDSQVTMMFWYRQQPGQSLTLIATANQGSEATYESGFVIDKFPISRPNLTFSTLTVSNMSPEDSSIYLCSVDHSGNYGYTFGSGTRLTVV.

The table lists this clone with a few counts. The chain couples TRBV5-1 to TRBJ2-7; 7 positions agree with TRBD1. V gave up 4 bases and J gave up 0 bases; unmatched junction bases: 7. The CDR3 runs 15 residues. CDR1 and CDR2 from the germline V gene are SGHRS and YFSETQ. DNA for the CDR3: TGCGCCAGCAGCGTTTCCGGGACAGTCTCCTACGAGCAGTACTTC. It yields the protein CASSVSGTVSYEQYF.

The sample holds a few counts of this clone. This chain joins TRBV29-1 and TRBJ1-2; the match to TRBD1 covers 10 bases. Germline CDR1 is SQVTM and CDR2 is ANQGSEA. The trim removed 4 bases at V and 4 bases at J, leaving 3 bases unmatched. The CDR3 consists of 13 residues. This CDR3 is CSVGTGGIYGYTF. The DNA for the CDR3 is TGCAGCGTTGGGACAGGGGGGATCTATGGCTACACCTTC.

The table lists this clone with a few counts. The gene calls are TRBV5-1 and TRBJ1-1, with 8 bases aligning to TRBD1. CDR1 and CDR2 (germline): SGHRS, YFSETQ. V lost 6 bases, J lost 5 bases, and 6 bases stayed unmatched. The length of the CDR3 is 13 residues. CDR3 loop: CASIGQGVTEAFF. As DNA, the CDR3 is TGCGCCAGCATTGGACAGGGTGTTACTGAAGCTTTCTTT. Variable domain in full (rest from reference TRBV5-1 and TRBJ1-1): KAGVTQTPRYLIKTRGQQVTLSCSPISGHRSVSWYQQTPGQGLQFLFEYFSETQRNKGNFPGRFSGRQFSNSRSEMNVSTLELGDSALYLCASIGQGVTEAFFGQGTRLTVV.

This sequence joins TRBV5-1 and TRBJ2-5, with 7 bases matching TRBD2. CDR3 size: 13 residues. The V gene end was trimmed by 6 bases and the J gene end by 4 bases; junction bases not matched to a gene: 6. Germline assignment: CDR1 SGHRS and CDR2 YFSETQ. In DNA form, the CDR3 reads TGCGCCAGCACGCTCAGCGGGGCAGAGACCCAGTACTTC. Translating gives CASTLSGAETQYF.

This clone has only a few counts. The rearrangement joins TRBV7-8 to TRBJ2-7; maybe TRBD2 (5 bases). The CDR3 spans 14 residues. Germline V CDR1 and CDR2: SGHVS, FQNEAQ. V lost 4 bases and J 6 bases, leaving 16 bases between the germline ends. The CDR3 is CASSSASSGREQYF. CDR3 DNA: TGTGCCAGCAGCTCGGCTAGCTCGGGCCGCGAGCAGTACTTC.

This clone was seen a few times. J is TRBJ1-2 and V is TRBV13, with 7 bases fitting TRBD1. Germline CDR1 reads PRHDT; CDR2 reads FYEKMQ (reference sequence). CDR3 size: 15 residues. The junction had 7 bases not matched to a gene; V was cut back by 0 bases and J by 6 bases. The CDR3 sequence is CASSLGTGRRNGYTF. The CDR3 bases are TGTGCCAGCAGCTTAGGGACAGGGCGGAGGAATGGCTACACCTTC.